This TCR beta chain originates from a study of vaccination and CD4 T cells after COVID-19. Study overall: Overlapping spike peptides served as the stimulus for the cells. These peptides came from SARS-CoV-2 and from the common cold coronaviruses HCoV-NL63, HCoV-OC43 and HCoV-229E.

On this clonotype: As yet, its antigen is unknown.

With the Oncomine TCR Beta short-read assay, DNA from cultured CD4+ T cells was sequenced. Cultured CD4+ T cells yielded the extracted genomic DNA. MiXCR, applied by TCRdb to the PCR reads, yields one record per CDR3 protein. The sample includes about 25,000 distinct CDR3 sequences, approximately 67% of them seen just once. CDR3 size: 13 residues. The germline gives CDR1 GTSNPN, CDR2 SVGIG (reference sequence). The V gene lost 3 bases and the J gene lost 0 bases, with 8 bases spanning the gap. Documented treatment: roughly 11-day PBMC culture with coronavirus spike peptide pools or control peptides (ViraFEST assay).

This TCR derives from a human donor who received a COVID-19 vaccine. The rearrangement uses TRBV30 and TRBJ1-1; a possible D gene is TRBD1 (5 bases). The sequencing used CD4+ T cells from blood, cultured in vitro, collected after SARS-CoV-2 vaccination. CDR3 in DNA: TGTGCCTGGAGGGGGCTATTGAACACTGAAGCTTTCTTT. Its protein is CAWRGLLNTEAFF.